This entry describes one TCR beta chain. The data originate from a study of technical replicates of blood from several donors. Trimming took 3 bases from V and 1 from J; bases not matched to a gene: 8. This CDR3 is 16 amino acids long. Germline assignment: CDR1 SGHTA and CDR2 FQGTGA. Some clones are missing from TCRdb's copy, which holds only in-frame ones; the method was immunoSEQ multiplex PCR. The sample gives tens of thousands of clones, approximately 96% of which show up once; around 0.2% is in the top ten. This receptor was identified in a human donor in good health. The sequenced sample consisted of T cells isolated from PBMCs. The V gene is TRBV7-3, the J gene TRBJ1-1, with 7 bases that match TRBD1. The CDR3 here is CASSFPQRQGNTEAFF. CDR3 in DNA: TGTGCCAGCAGCTTTCCGCAAAGACAGGGGAACACTGAAGCTTTCTTT.